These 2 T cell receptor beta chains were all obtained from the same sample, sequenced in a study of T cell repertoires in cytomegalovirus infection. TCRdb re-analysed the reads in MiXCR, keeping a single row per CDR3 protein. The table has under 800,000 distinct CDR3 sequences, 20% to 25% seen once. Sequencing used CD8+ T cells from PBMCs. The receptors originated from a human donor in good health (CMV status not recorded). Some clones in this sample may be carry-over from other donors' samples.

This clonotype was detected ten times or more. The CDR3 DNA follows: TGTGCCAGCAGCTCACGCCCCCGGACAGGGGGTGGAGATCAGCCCCAGCATTTT. Encoded protein: CASSSRPRTGGGDQPQHF. The chain is built from TRBV7-2 and TRBJ1-5; 10 bases align to TRBD1. CDR3 size: 18 residues. The ends lost 4 bases at V and 5 bases at J; junction bases unmatched: 14. Germline V gene lookup returns CDR1 SGHTA and CDR2 FQGNSA.

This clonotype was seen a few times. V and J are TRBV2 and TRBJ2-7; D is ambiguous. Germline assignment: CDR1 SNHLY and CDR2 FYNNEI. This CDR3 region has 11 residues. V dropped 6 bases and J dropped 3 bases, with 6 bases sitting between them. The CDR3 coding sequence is TGTGCCAGCAGAGTCTTCTACGAGCAGTACTTC. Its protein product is CASRVFYEQYF.